The T cell receptor beta chain described here comes from a study of blood T cell repertoires in COVID-19. Whole-study context: Italy, Spain and the United States were the sources of the convalescent and acute COVID-19 samples. T cells, B-cell-depleted T cells, or PBMCs supplied cDNA or gDNA.

The germline CDR1 and CDR2 sequences are MRHNA and SNTAGT. Trimming stripped 4 bases from V and 2 bases from J, with 10 bases between. The CDR3 loop spans 14 amino acids. As processed by the authors: The assay estimated nucleated cells by amplifying reference gene primers. TCRdb's copy holds only in-frame clones and misses some; the assay was immunoSEQ multiplex PCR. V and J calls and clone size are copied from that table; D and trimming were computed from the DNA. This repertoire shows approximately 83,000 clones, nearly 90% found once; its top ten account for 6% to 8.5%. The sequencing input was peripheral blood. The source of this sequence is a man aged 65 to 85 with acute or convalescent COVID-19. The V call is TRBV6-4, the J call TRBJ2-3; D remains ambiguous. CDR3 coding DNA: TGTGCCAGCAGTGTCGGTTCTGACACAGATACGCAGTATTTT. Protein sequence: CASSVGSDTDTQYF.